Listed here is a single TCR beta chain. What it binds is unknown. These data belong to a study of T cell responses to AZD1222 COVID-19 vaccine. Study observations and caveats: Mapped onto spike, vaccine-associated CD4 TCRs spanned it and were dominant at 160-218 and 743-854.

Libraries were prepared by immunoSEQ multiplex PCR; TCRdb keeps only in-frame clonotypes and omits some of them. The table shows approximately 160,000 clones, with approximately 93% occurring only once. The V end lost 8 bases, the J end lost 2 bases, and 18 bases lay between the germline ends. This CDR3 is 15 amino acids long. Germline loops: CDR1 LNHDA, CDR2 SQIVND (reference sequence). J is TRBJ1-1 and V is TRBV19; tentative D call: TRBD1 (5 bases). The sequence derives from an adult in good health. Source: peripheral blood, taken on day 0 of AZD1222 vaccination. CDR3 DNA: TGTGCCAGTCGAAAGGAGGGGTCGGGTAACACTGAAGCTTTCTTT. Its protein product is CASRKEGSGNTEAFF.